These T cell receptor beta chains were read from a single sample in a study of OX40 agonist ivuxolimab in advanced cancers. Libraries were prepared by immunoSEQ multiplex PCR; TCRdb keeps only in-frame clonotypes and omits some of them. The repertoire has 54,000 or so clones, about 80% of them found once; the top ten carry less than 4.5%. Sequencing was performed on CD4+ or CD8+ T cells sorted from blood, taken in a trial of the OX40 agonist ivuxolimab. These receptors all come from an adult with an advanced solid tumor such as melanoma, head and neck, liver or kidney cancer. Each CDR3 is given with its conserved first and last residue. D genes are given only for firm matches. The size field is filled for only some rows; it gives once, few, many or a size class.

V: TRBV28; size: once; D: -; J: TRBJ2-4; DNA: TGTGCCAGCGGTCTCGAGAGGAGAGGGATAGCCAAAAACATTCAGTACTTC; CDR3: CASGLERRGIAKNIQYF
V: TRBV10-1; size: -; D: -; J: TRBJ2-3; DNA: TGCGCCAGCAGTGACCCGCGGGCCCCTAGCACAGATACGCAGTATTTT; CDR3: CASSDPRAPSTDTQYF
V: TRBV7-2; size: -; D: TRBD2; J: TRBJ2-1; DNA: TGTGCCAGCAGCCCCCGGACTAGCGGGAGGGTCCATGAGCAGTTCTTC; CDR3: CASSPRTSGRVHEQFF
V: TRBV14; size: -; D: TRBD1; J: TRBJ1-6; DNA: TGTGCCAGCAGCCGCACAGGGGGCCTGAATAATTCACCCCTCCACTTT; CDR3: CASSRTGGLNNSPLHF
V: TRBV19; size: -; D: -; J: TRBJ2-7; DNA: TGTGCCAGTAGTATGAGGGGGAGGTCCTACGAGCAGTACTTC; CDR3: CASSMRGRSYEQYF
V: TRBV5-8; size: -; D: -; J: TRBJ2-7; DNA: TGTGCCAGCAGCTTGACGCATTCCGACGAGCAGTACTTC; CDR3: CASSLTHSDEQYF
V: TRBV5-4; size: -; D: -; J: TRBJ2-5; DNA: TGTGCCAGCAGCCGACCCACAGACAGCCTAGAGACCCAGTACTTC; CDR3: CASSRPTDSLETQYF
V: TRBV19; size: -; D: -; J: TRBJ2-7; DNA: TGTGCCAGTAGTATGGGCACACGTACCTACGAGCAGTACTTC; CDR3: CASSMGTRTYEQYF
V: TRBV7-3; size: few; D: TRBD2; J: TRBJ2-1; DNA: TGTGCCAGCAGCTTACTAGCGGGAGGGCACTACAATGAGCAGTTCTTC; CDR3: CASSLLAGGHYNEQFF
V: TRBV6-1; size: -; D: TRBD2; J: TRBJ2-1; DNA: TGTGCCAGCAGTGTAGGACTAGCGGGAAAGGGTGAGCAGTTCTTC; CDR3: CASSVGLAGKGEQFF
V: TRBV7-9; size: -; D: -; J: TRBJ2-2; DNA: TGTGCCAGCAGCCCGGTGGGTGTCTCCGGGGAGCTGTTTTTT; CDR3: CASSPVGVSGELFF
V: TRBV10-3; size: -; D: -; J: TRBJ2-2; DNA: TGTGCCACCCGGGACAACTCGAACACCGGGGAGCTGTTTTTT; CDR3: CATRDNSNTGELFF
V: TRBV7-2; size: -; D: -; J: TRBJ2-1; DNA: TGTGCCAGCAGCTTCTACTCCAACCCCGAGCAGTTCTTC; CDR3: CASSFYSNPEQFF
V: TRBV19; size: -; D: -; J: TRBJ1-6; DNA: TGTGCCAGTAGTATCATCAGAAGGTCACCCCTCCACTTT; CDR3: CASSIIRRSPLHF
V: TRBV6-5; size: -; D: TRBD1; J: TRBJ1-1; DNA: TGTGCCAGCAGTCCACGGGACAGAACTGAAGCTTTCTTT; CDR3: CASSPRDRTEAFF
V: TRBV4-3; size: once; D: -; J: TRBJ1-2; DNA: TGCGCCAGCAGCCTCTCTTGGGACGGAGCTAACTATGGCTACACCTTC; CDR3: CASSLSWDGANYGYTF
V: TRBV6-5; size: -; D: -; J: TRBJ1-3; DNA: TGTGCCAGCAGCTTATTGGACTCGAGGAGAAACACCATATATTTT; CDR3: CASSLLDSRRNTIYF
V: TRBV7-2; size: -; D: -; J: TRBJ1-2; DNA: TGTGCCAGCAGCTTAGGCAGGGGTCCTAATATCTATGGCTACACCTTC; CDR3: CASSLGRGPNIYGYTF
V: TRBV28; size: -; D: TRBD2; J: TRBJ2-2; DNA: TGTGCCAGCAGCCCCTACGGGACTACCACCGGGGAGCTGTTTTTT; CDR3: CASSPYGTTTGELFF
V: TRBV4-1; size: few; D: TRBD1; J: TRBJ2-7; DNA: TGCGCCAGCAGCCGGGACAGGGGGCTCTACGAGCAGTACTTC; CDR3: CASSRDRGLYEQYF
V: TRBV9; size: -; D: -; J: TRBJ1-1; DNA: TGTGCCAGCAGCGTAGTAGGGTCCACAGGGGCTTTCTTT; CDR3: CASSVVGSTGAFF
V: TRBV18; size: -; D: -; J: TRBJ2-3; DNA: TGTGCCAGCTCACTAGCGGCCACAGATACGCAGTATTTT; CDR3: CASSLAATDTQYF
V: TRBV6-6; size: -; D: TRBD1; J: TRBJ1-4; DNA: TGTGCCACCGTAGACAGGGAGCGAAATGAAAAACTGTTTTTT; CDR3: CATVDRERNEKLFF
V: TRBV19; size: -; D: -; J: TRBJ1-1; DNA: TGTGCCAGTAGTATAGGTGCAGTCTTCAACACTGAAGCTTTCTTT; CDR3: CASSIGAVFNTEAFF
V: TRBV11-2; size: -; D: TRBD2; J: TRBJ2-1; DNA: TGTGCCAGCAGCCCAGGGAGCGGGAGCTACAATGAGCAGTTCTTC; CDR3: CASSPGSGSYNEQFF
V: TRBV6-6; size: few; D: TRBD1; J: TRBJ2-1; DNA: TGTGCCAGCAGACTAGACAGGGGGCCCCCCTACAATGAGCAGTTCTTC; CDR3: CASRLDRGPPYNEQFF
V: TRBV19; size: -; D: -; J: TRBJ1-2; DNA: TGTGCCAGTAGTATAGATCGGGACACATACGGCTACACCTTC; CDR3: CASSIDRDTYGYTF
V: TRBV30; size: -; D: -; J: TRBJ1-6; DNA: TGTGCCTGGAGTGGACCGCCGGATTCACCCCTCCACTTT; CDR3: CAWSGPPDSPLHF
V: TRBV12-5; size: -; D: -; J: TRBJ2-1; DNA: TGTGCTAGTGGTCGAAGGGGAAATGAGCAGTTCTTC; CDR3: CASGRRGNEQFF